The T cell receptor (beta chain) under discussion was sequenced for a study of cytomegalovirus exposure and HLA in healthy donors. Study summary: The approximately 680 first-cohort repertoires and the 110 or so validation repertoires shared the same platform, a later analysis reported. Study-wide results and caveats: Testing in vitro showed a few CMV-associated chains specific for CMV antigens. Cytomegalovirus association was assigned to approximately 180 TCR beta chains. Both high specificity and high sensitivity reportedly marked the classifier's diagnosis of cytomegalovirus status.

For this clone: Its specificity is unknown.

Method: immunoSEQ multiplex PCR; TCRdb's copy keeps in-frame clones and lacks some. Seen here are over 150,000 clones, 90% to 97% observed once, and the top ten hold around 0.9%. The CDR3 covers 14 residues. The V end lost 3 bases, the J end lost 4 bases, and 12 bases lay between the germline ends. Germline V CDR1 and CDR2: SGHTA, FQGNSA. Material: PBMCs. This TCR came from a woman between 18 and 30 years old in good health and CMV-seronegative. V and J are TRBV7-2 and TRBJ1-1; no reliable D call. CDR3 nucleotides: TGTGCCAGCAGCTTTCGCAGTCCTTCCACTGAAGCTTTCTTT. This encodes CASSFRSPSTEAFF.